This T cell receptor beta chain was observed in a study of cytomegalovirus exposure and HLA in healthy donors. This clone was recorded a few times. Its matching antigen is unknown. The CDR3 is made up of 13 amino acids. Trimming shortened V by 7 bases and J by 5 bases, and 12 bases separated the two germline ends. Germline CDR1 reads MGHDK; CDR2 reads SYGVNS. 60 Vbeta and 13 Jbeta primers were used in PCR. The table came from immunoSEQ multiplex PCR; TCRdb's copy has only in-frame clones and leaves some out. The sample comprises about 73,000 clones, over 60% of which are singletons, and 0.85% to 1.3% rests with the top ten. General study points: The study flagged around 150 TCR beta chains as cytomegalovirus-associated. V segments that were indistinguishable, TRBV6-2 and TRBV6-3 among them, were omitted from analysis.

This TCR derives from a male donor in good health and CMV-seronegative. Sequencing input: PBMCs. The genes are TRBV25-1 and TRBJ1-3; possibly TRBD1 for D (5 bases). For the CDR3, the DNA is TGTGCCAGCACCGCTAGGGGCCGAAACACCATATATTTT. This sequence encodes CASTARGRNTIYF.